This TCR beta chain originates from a study of T cell changes during pregnancy in multiple sclerosis. This clone was seen a single time. Clones were sequenced by immunoSEQ multiplex PCR, and TCRdb holds only the in-frame ones, with some missing. The repertoire holds almost 95,000 clones, with about 92% as singletons. Sequences were derived from peripheral blood, sampled in the first trimester of pregnancy. The clonotype originates from a female donor with multiple sclerosis, enrolled in a pregnancy study.

CDR3 sequence reads: CASSGVGRSGNTIYF. The CDR3 DNA sequence: TGTGCCAGCTCGGGAGTGGGTAGGTCGGGAAACACCATATATTTT. The J gene is TRBJ1-3, the V gene TRBV28; D gene unclear. The V end was cut by 8 bases, the J end by 4 bases, with 18 bases between. CDR3 length equals 15 residues. Germline assignment: CDR1 MDHEN and CDR2 SYDVKM.